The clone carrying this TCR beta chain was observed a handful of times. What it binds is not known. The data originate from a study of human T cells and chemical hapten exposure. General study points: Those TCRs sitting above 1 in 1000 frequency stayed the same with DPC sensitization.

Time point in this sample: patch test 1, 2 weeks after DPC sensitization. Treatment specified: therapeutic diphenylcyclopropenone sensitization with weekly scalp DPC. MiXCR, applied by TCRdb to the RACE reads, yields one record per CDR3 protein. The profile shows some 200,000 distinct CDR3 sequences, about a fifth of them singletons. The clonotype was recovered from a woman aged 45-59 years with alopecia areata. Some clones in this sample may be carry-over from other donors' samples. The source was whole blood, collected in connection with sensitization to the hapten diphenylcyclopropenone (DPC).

The CDR3 nucleotides read TGTGCCAGCAGCTTAGATGTGTTGGAGAAGAATGAGCAGTTCTTC. This translates into CASSLDVLEKNEQFF. The J gene is TRBJ2-1, the V gene TRBV11-2; D not certain. CDR1 and CDR2 from the germline V gene are SGHAT and FQNNGV. The germline V and J ends were trimmed by 0 bases and 7 bases, with 13 bases remaining between them. This CDR3 contains 15 residues.